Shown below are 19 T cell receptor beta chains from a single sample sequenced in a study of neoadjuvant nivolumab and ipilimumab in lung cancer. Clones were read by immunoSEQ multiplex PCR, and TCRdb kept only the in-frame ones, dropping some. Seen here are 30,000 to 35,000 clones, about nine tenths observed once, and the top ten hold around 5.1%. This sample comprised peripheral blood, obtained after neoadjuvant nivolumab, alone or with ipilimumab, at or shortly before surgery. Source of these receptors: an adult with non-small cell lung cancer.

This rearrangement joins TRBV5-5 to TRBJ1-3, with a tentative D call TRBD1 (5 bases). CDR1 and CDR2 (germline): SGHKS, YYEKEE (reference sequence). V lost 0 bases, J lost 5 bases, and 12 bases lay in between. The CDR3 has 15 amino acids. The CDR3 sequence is CASSLAGQVRNTIYF. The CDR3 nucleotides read TGTGCCAGCAGCTTGGCAGGGCAAGTCAGAAACACCATATATTTT.

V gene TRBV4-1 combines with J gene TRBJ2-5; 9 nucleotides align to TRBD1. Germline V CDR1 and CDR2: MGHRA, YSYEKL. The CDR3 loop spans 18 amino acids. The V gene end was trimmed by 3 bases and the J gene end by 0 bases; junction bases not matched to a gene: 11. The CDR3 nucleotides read TGCGCCAGCAGCCAGAAAGGAAGCGGGACAGGGCACCAAGAGACCCAGTACTTC. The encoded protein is CASSQKGSGTGHQETQYF.

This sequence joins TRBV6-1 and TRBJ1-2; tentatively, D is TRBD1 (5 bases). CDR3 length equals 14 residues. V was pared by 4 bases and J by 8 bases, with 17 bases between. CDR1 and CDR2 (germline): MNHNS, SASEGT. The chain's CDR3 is CASSGGGTGRGYTF. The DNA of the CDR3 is TGTGCCAGCAGTGGGGGGGGTACAGGCCGGGGCTACACCTTC.

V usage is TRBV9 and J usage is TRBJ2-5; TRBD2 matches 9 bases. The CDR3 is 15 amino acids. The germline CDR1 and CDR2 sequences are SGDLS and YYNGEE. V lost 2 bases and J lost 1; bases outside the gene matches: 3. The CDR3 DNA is TGTGCCAGCAGCGTCGGGCGGGGGGGCCAAGAGACCCAGTACTTC. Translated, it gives CASSVGRGGQETQYF.

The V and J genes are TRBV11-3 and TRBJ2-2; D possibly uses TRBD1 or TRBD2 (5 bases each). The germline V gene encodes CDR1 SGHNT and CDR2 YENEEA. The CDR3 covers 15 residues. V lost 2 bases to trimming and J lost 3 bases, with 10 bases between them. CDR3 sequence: CASSLRGPYTGELFF. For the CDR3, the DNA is TGTGCCAGCAGCTTAAGGGGACCCTACACCGGGGAGCTGTTTTTT.

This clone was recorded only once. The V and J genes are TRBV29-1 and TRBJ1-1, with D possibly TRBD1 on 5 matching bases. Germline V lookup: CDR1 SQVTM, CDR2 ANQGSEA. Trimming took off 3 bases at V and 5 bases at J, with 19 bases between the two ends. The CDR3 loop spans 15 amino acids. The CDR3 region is CSVDIGLKGETEAFF. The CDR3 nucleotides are TGCAGCGTTGATATCGGGCTGAAAGGGGAGACTGAAGCTTTCTTT. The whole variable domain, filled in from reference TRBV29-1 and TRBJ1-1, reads SAVISQKPSRDICQRGTSLTIQCQVDSQVTMMFWYRQQPGQSLTLIATANQGSEATYESGFVIDKFPISRPNLTFSTLTVSNMSPEDSSIYLCSVDIGLKGETEAFFGQGTRLTVV.

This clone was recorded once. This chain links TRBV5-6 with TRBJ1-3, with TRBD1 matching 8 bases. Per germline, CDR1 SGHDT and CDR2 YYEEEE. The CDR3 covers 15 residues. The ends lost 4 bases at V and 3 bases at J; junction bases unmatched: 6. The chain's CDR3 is CASSPQGALGNTIYF. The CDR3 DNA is TGTGCCAGCAGCCCCCAGGGGGCGCTTGGAAACACCATATATTTT.

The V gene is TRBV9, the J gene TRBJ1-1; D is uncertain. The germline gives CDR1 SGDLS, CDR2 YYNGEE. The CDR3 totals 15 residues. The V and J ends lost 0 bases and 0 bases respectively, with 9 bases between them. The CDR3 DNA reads TGTGCCAGCAGCGTAGTGTCAGGCTTGAACACTGAAGCTTTCTTT. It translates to CASSVVSGLNTEAFF.

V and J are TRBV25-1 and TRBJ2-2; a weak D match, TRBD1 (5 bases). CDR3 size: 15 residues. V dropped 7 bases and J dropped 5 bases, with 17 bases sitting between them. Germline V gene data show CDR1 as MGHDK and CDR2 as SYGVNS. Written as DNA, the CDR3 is TGTGCCAGCAAAGGGGTCGGCTTTTTAACCGGGGAGCTGTTTTTT. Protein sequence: CASKGVGFLTGELFF.

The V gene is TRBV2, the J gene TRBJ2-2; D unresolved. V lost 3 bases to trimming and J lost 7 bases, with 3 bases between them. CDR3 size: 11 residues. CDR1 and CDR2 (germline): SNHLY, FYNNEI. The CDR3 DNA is TGTGCCAGCAGTGAGTACGGGGAGCTGTTTTTT. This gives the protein CASSEYGELFF.

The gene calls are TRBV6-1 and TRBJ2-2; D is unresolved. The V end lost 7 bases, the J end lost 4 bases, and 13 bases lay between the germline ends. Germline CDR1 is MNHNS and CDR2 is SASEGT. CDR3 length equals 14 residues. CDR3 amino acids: CASITGSATGELFF. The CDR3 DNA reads TGTGCCAGCATAACTGGTTCGGCCACCGGGGAGCTGTTTTTT.

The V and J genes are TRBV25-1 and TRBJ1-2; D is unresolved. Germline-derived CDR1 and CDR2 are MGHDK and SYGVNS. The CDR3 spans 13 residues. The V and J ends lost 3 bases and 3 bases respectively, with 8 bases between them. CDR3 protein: CASSDRRDYGYTF. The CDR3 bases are TGTGCCAGCAGTGATCGACGGGACTATGGCTACACCTTC.

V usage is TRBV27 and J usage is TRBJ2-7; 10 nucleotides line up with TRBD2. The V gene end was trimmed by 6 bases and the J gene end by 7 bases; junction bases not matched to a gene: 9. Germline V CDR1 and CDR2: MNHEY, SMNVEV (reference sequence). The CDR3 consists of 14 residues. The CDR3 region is CASSTTSGTPEQYF. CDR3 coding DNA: TGTGCCAGCAGCACAACTAGCGGGACACCTGAGCAGTACTTC.

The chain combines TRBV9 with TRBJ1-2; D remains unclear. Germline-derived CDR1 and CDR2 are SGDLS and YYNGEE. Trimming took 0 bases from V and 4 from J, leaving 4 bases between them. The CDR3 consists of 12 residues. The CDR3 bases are TGTGCCAGCAGCGTAGAAGGCTATGGCTACACCTTC. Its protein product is CASSVEGYGYTF.

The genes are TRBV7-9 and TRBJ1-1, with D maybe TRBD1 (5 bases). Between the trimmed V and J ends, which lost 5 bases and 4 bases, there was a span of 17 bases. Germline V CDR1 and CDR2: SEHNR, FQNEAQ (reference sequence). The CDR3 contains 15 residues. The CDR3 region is CASSLNIGATTEAFF. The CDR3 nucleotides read TGTGCCAGCAGCCTCAACATCGGGGCTACCACTGAAGCTTTCTTT. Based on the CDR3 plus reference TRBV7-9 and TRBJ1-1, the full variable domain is DTGVSQNPRHKITKRGQNVTFRCDPISEHNRLYWYRQTLGQGPEFLTYFQNEAQLEKSRLLSDRFSAERPKGSFSTLEIQRTEQGDSAMYLCASSLNIGATTEAFFGQGTRLTVV.

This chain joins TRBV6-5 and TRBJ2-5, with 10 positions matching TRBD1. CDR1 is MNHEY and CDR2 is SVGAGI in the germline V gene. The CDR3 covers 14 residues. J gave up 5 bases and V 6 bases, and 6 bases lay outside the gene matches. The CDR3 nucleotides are TGTGCCAGCAGCTCCGGGACAGGGGAGGAGACCCAGTACTTC. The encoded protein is CASSSGTGEETQYF.

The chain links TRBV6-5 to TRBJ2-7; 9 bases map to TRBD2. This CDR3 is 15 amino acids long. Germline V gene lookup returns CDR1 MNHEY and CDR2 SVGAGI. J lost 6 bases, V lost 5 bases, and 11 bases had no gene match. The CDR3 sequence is CASSNQGLALSEQYF. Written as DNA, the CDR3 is TGTGCCAGCAGTAACCAGGGACTAGCTCTCAGCGAGCAGTACTTC.

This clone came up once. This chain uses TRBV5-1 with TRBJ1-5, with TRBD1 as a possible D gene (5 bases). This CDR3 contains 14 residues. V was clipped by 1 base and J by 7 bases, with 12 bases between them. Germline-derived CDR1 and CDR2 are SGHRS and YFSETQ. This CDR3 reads CASSLTGAGQPQHF. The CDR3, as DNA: TGCGCCAGCAGCTTGACCGGGGCAGGGCAGCCCCAGCATTTT.

The CDR3, as DNA: TGTGCCAGCTCACCGAGACAGGGTGATAATTCACCCCTCCACTTT. It is translated as CASSPRQGDNSPLHF. The chain joins TRBV18 to TRBJ1-6, with 7 bases matching TRBD1. J was trimmed by 5 bases and V by 3 bases; bases with no gene match: 4. The CDR3 is 15 residues long. Germline V gives CDR1 KGHSH, CDR2 LQKENI.